The 21 T cell receptor beta chains given below trace back to one sample, sequenced in a study of cytomegalovirus exposure and HLA in healthy donors listed by TCRdb under 2017. Receptors were amplified or captured by the immunoSEQ multiplex PCR assay. For the multiplex PCR, a mixture combining 60 forward primers for TCR Vbeta segments and 13 reverse primers for TCR Jbeta segments was used. Here the immuneACCESS table is served through TCRdb, limited to in-frame sequences with V and J called. Missing clones are a known gap in these copies; in checked studies unresolved V genes cover under half, and the rest lacks a known reason. The sample has 100,000 to 150,000 clones on record, more than 75% of them singletons. The top ten constitute approximately 10% of the sample. The sample comprised PBMCs. These receptors all come from a man aged 25-40 years in good health and CMV-seropositive.

The chain uses TRBV5-1 and TRBJ2-5, with 11 bases that match TRBD2. Germline trimming cut 3 bases from V and 10 bases from J; bases unmatched to any gene: 14. Germline V gene sequence: CDR1 SGHRS, CDR2 YFSETQ. The CDR3 covers 16 residues. This CDR3 reads CASSSTSGSSRADQYF. The CDR3 bases are TGCGCCAGCAGCTCCACTAGCGGGAGTTCCAGGGCGGACCAGTACTTC.

This clone occurred a few times. The rearrangement links TRBV28 to TRBJ2-5; 8 bases map to TRBD2. The germline V gene encodes CDR1 MDHEN and CDR2 SYDVKM. The CDR3 consists of 13 residues. V dropped 11 bases and J dropped 4; count of bases not matched to a gene: 9. The CDR3: CASGGAGPETQYF. Written as DNA, the CDR3 is TGTGCCTCCGGGGGGGCGGGCCCAGAGACCCAGTACTTC.

The chain employs TRBV5-1 and TRBJ2-7; TRBD1 matches at 9 bases. The germline V gene has CDR1 SGHRS and CDR2 YFSETQ. V lost 5 bases to trimming and J lost 6 bases; unmatched junction nucleotides: 6. This CDR3 region has 13 residues. The chain's CDR3 is CASRRGTGTEQYF. In DNA form, the CDR3 reads TGCGCCAGCAGACGGGGGACAGGGACCGAGCAGTACTTC.

The chain combines TRBV6-1 with TRBJ1-2; TRBD1 matches at 8 bases. Losses at the gene ends were 6 bases for V and 7 bases for J; bases not matched to a gene: 13. The germline CDR1 and CDR2 sequences are MNHNS and SASEGT. The CDR3 loop spans 15 amino acids. This CDR3 is CASRPGGAGGGGYTF. CDR3 sequence (DNA): TGTGCCAGCAGGCCTGGTGGAGCAGGGGGCGGTGGCTACACCTTC.

The sample holds a few counts of this clone. V usage is TRBV4-3 and J usage is TRBJ1-1; TRBD1 is a possible D gene (5 bases). The CDR3 length is 14 residues. Germline CDR1 LGHNA, CDR2 YSLEER. Trimming cost V 4 bases and J 7 bases, with 16 bases left between them. The chain's CDR3 is CASSLAWGGGEAFF. The CDR3 DNA sequence: TGCGCCAGCAGCCTGGCGTGGGGGGGAGGTGAAGCTTTCTTT.

This chain joins TRBV28 and TRBJ2-3; unclear D gene. The germline CDR1 and CDR2 sequences are MDHEN and SYDVKM. V was trimmed by 7 bases and J by 6 bases, leaving 20 bases between them. The CDR3 consists of 15 residues. The CDR3 reads CASNPRRGVYDTQYF. CDR3 coding DNA: TGTGCCAGCAACCCACGGAGAGGCGTTTACGATACGCAGTATTTT.

In this sample, this clone turned up a few times. The CDR3 protein is CASSEYGTDYEQYF. The CDR3 DNA is TGTGCCAGCAGTGAATACGGGACAGACTACGAGCAGTACTTC. The chain carries TRBV6-1 and TRBJ2-7; 7 nucleotides agree with TRBD1. V trimming: 2 bases; J trimming: 3 bases; junction bases outside the gene matches: 4. This CDR3 has 14 amino acids. CDR1 MNHNS and CDR2 SASEGT come from the germline V gene.

CDR3 residues: CASSEYGTDYEQYF. The CDR3 bases are TGTGCCAGCAGTGAATACGGGACAGACTACGAGCAGTACTTC. The chain combines TRBV6-5 with TRBJ2-7, with 7 bases fitting TRBD1. The CDR3 has 14 residues. The germline CDR1 and CDR2 sequences are MNHEY and SVGAGI. The junction had 7 bases not matched to a gene; V was cut back by 5 bases and J by 3 bases.

The V call is TRBV29-1, the J call TRBJ1-2; 7 bases map to TRBD1. CDR1 and CDR2 (germline): SQVTM, ANQGSEA. The CDR3 consists of 12 residues. J was trimmed by 5 bases and V by 6 bases; bases with no gene match: 6. CDR3 protein: CSVVGTAYGYTF. CDR3 in DNA: TGCAGCGTGGTAGGGACAGCTTATGGCTACACCTTC.

This clone came up once. This chain uses TRBV5-4 with TRBJ1-6, with a weak D call TRBD1 (6 bases). This CDR3 has 15 residues. V was trimmed by 0 bases and J by 7 bases, leaving 11 bases between them. CDR1 and CDR2 (germline): SGHNT, YYREEE (reference sequence). The CDR3 region has the DNA TGTGCCAGCAGCTTGGGGGGGCCGGGGAATTCACCCCTCCACTTT. It encodes CASSLGGPGNSPLHF.

The J gene is TRBJ1-2, the V gene TRBV2; 8 bases are shared with TRBD1. J lost 4 bases, V lost 2 bases, and 6 bases had no gene match. The CDR3 contains 15 residues. CDR1 and CDR2 from the germline V gene are SNHLY and FYNNEI. The CDR3 DNA sequence: TGTGCCAGCAGTGAAACTAGGACAGGGTTCTATGGCTACACCTTC. Protein sequence: CASSETRTGFYGYTF. Combining the CDR3 with reference TRBV2 and TRBJ1-2 gives the whole variable domain EPEVTQTPSHQVTQMGQEVILRCVPISNHLYFYWYRQILGQKVEFLVSFYNNEISEKSEIFDDQFSVERPDGSNFTLKIRSTKLEDSAMYFCASSETRTGFYGYTFGSGTRLTVV.

The chain joins TRBV7-3 to TRBJ2-7; 9 nucleotides align to TRBD1. The CDR3 runs 13 residues. J was trimmed by 5 bases and V by 5 bases; bases with no gene match: 4. Germline V gene sequence: CDR1 SGHTA, CDR2 FQGTGA. CDR3 nucleotide sequence: TGTGCCAGCAGCCCATGGGACAGGGACGAGCAGTACTTC. It codes for CASSPWDRDEQYF. Variable domain in full (rest from reference TRBV7-3 and TRBJ2-7): GAGVSQTPSNKVTEKGKYVELRCDPISGHTALYWYRQSLGQGPEFLIYFQGTGAADDSGLPNDRFFAVRPEGSVSTLKIQRTERGDSAVYLCASSPWDRDEQYFGPGTRLTVT.

This clone was detected a few times. V usage is TRBV27 and J usage is TRBJ1-1; D is ambiguous. CDR1 is MNHEY and CDR2 is SMNVEV in the germline V gene (reference sequence). CDR3 size: 11 residues. Deletions cut 7 bases from V and 8 bases from J, with 11 bases between. Here the CDR3 DNA reads TGTGCCAGCACCGGCGGGTTGGAAGCTTTCTTT. This codes for CASTGGLEAFF.

The rearrangement joins TRBV7-9 to TRBJ1-2; TRBD1 aligns across 9 bases. Germline V gives CDR1 SEHNR, CDR2 FQNEAQ (reference sequence). V shed 5 bases, J shed 3 bases, and the junction held 7 bases outside the gene matches. The CDR3 length is 15 residues. The CDR3 sequence: CASSPTTGGDYGYTF. The DNA for the CDR3 is TGTGCCAGCAGCCCGACGACAGGGGGAGACTATGGCTACACCTTC.

V usage is TRBV5-4 and J usage is TRBJ1-4, with D perhaps matching TRBD1 (5 bases). Looked up from germline, CDR1 is SGHNT and CDR2 is YYREEE (reference sequence). The ends were cut back, 4 bases at V and 1 base at J, with 14 bases in the middle. The CDR3 is 16 residues long. CDR3 sequence reads: CASSTAQDRTNEKLFF. CDR3 coding DNA: TGTGCCAGCAGCACTGCCCAAGACAGAACTAATGAAAAACTGTTTTTT.

This sequence joins TRBV14 and TRBJ2-5; D is undetermined. V was pared by 0 bases and J by 5 bases, with 10 bases between. From germline, CDR1 is SGHDN and CDR2 FVKESK. The CDR3 is 14 residues long. As DNA, the CDR3 is TGTGCCAGCAGCCAAGACTTCCTCGTTGAGACCCAGTACTTC. It specifies CASSQDFLVETQYF. Drawing the rest from reference TRBV14 and TRBJ2-5, the complete variable domain is EAGVTQFPSHSVIEKGQTVTLRCDPISGHDNLYWYRRVMGKEIKFLLHFVKESKQDESGMPNNRFLAERTGGTYSTLKVQPAELEDSGVYFCASSQDFLVETQYFGPGTRLLVL.

V gene TRBV11-2 combines with J gene TRBJ1-2; D may be TRBD1 (5 bases). The CDR3 loop spans 15 amino acids. The germline V gene has CDR1 SGHAT and CDR2 FQNNGV. V gave up 1 base and J gave up 5 bases, with 14 bases separating them. The CDR3 protein is CASSLGPGSRYGYTF. CDR3 coding DNA: TGTGCCAGCAGCTTAGGTCCAGGGTCGCGGTATGGCTACACCTTC.

The chain employs TRBV29-1 and TRBJ2-1; 7 nucleotides agree with TRBD1. Germline V gives CDR1 SQVTM, CDR2 ANQGSEA. The V segment lost 4 bases and the J segment 2 bases; nucleotides outside the gene matches: 8. CDR3 length: 15 residues. Here the CDR3 reads CSVGGSQGAYNEQFF. The CDR3 nucleotides read TGCAGCGTTGGGGGCTCCCAGGGGGCCTACAATGAGCAGTTCTTC.

The chain has TRBV9 and TRBJ2-3; 14 positions agree with TRBD2. The CDR3 is made up of 18 amino acids. J was trimmed by 1 base and V by 5 bases; bases with no gene match: 9. From germline, CDR1 is SGDLS and CDR2 YYNGEE. The CDR3 is CASRPGLAGDGGTDTQYF. The CDR3 DNA reads TGTGCCAGCAGGCCGGGACTAGCGGGAGATGGTGGCACAGATACGCAGTATTTT.

The DNA of the CDR3 is TGCATAATGGAAGAGGGGGGGGAGCAGTTCTTC. Translation: CIMEEGGEQFF. The chain joins TRBV20-1 to TRBJ2-1; D is possibly TRBD2 (7 bases). The CDR3 totals 11 residues. Germline V gene data show CDR1 as DFQATT and CDR2 as SNEGSKA (reference sequence).

V usage is TRBV9 and J usage is TRBJ1-2; no clear D gene. CDR1 is SGDLS, CDR2 YYNGEE, per germline. The CDR3 has 14 amino acids. Trimming stripped 0 bases from V and 2 bases from J, with 8 bases between. CDR3 loop: CASSVAPGNYGYTF. The CDR3 DNA reads TGTGCCAGCAGCGTAGCCCCGGGGAACTATGGCTACACCTTC. Full variable domain (missing parts from reference TRBV9 and TRBJ1-2): DSGVTQTPKHLITATGQRVTLRCSPRSGDLSVYWYQQSLDQGLQFLIQYYNGEERAKGNILERFSAQQFPDLHSELNLSSLELGDSALYFCASSVAPGNYGYTFGSGTRLTVV.